This T cell receptor beta chain was observed in a study of naive and memory T cell subsets. Study-level results: Naive repertoires, especially CD8, held a few larger clonotypes, possibly memory cells re-expressing CD45RA.

Germline-derived CDR1 and CDR2 are SQVTM and ANQGSEA. The CDR3 covers 14 residues. Trimming stripped 6 bases from V and 0 bases from J, with 12 bases between. This clonotype was recorded a few times. Its specificity is not known. An equimolar mix of two oligonucleotides served as the beta constant-region primer for TRBC1 and TRBC2. Four rounds of PCR amplified the ligated cDNA using nested alpha and beta constant-region primers plus SP2. TCRdb reprocessed the UMI-ligation and nested PCR reads via MiXCR and lists one record per CDR3 protein. The sample yields over 110,000 distinct CDR3 sequences, approximately 18% seen once.

This chain connects TRBV29-1 to TRBJ2-1, with D uncertain. The TCR comes from a human donor in good health. The material sequenced was naive CD8+ T cells from blood. Here the CDR3 reads CSVHSSGSYNEQFF. In nucleotides, the CDR3 is TGCAGCGTCCATTCCTCGGGCTCCTACAATGAGCAGTTCTTC.